This T cell receptor (beta chain) was identified during a study of CD4 T cells in relation to SARS-CoV-2 and coronaviruses. Study-level information: The negative reference was HIV-1 Nef peptide pool or peptide-free culture. Shared crossreactive spike epitopes were mapped to their HLA restriction. The study, taken as a whole, reports: About 65% of donors had memory CD4+ clonotypes crossrecognizing SARS-CoV-2 and common cold coronavirus spike.

CDR1 and CDR2 from the germline V gene are SGHKS and YYEKEE (reference sequence). V was shortened by 3 bases and J by 10 bases, with 17 bases between the two germline ends. CDR3 length: 15 residues. Before the COVID-19 pandemic, during about 2011-2019, CD4+ T cells were taken from unexposed donors. CD4+ T cells were isolated from the cells after nine to eleven days of culture. Cultures held 1.5 million to 2.5 million PBMCs per well with around 9.7 IU/ml IL-2. The data were produced by immunoSEQ multiplex PCR, yet TCRdb's version contains in-frame clones alone and is incomplete. The sample contains over 15,000 clones, roughly 80% of which appear only once. Concerning this clone itself: Its antigen is not known.

This clonotype was sampled from a human donor in good health. The sequenced material came from CD4+ T cells from PBMCs, cultured in vitro. The rearrangement joins TRBV5-5 to TRBJ1-6; maybe TRBD1 (5 bases). The CDR3 loop reads CASSSYSGGESPLHF. Written as DNA, the CDR3 is TGTGCCAGCAGCTCCTATTCGGGGGGTGAATCACCCCTCCACTTT.